Each of the 19 T cell receptor beta chains below was sequenced from the same sample in a study of tumor and adjacent non-tumor tissue in lung cancer. This sample's RNA came from whole unsorted tissue. More than 3 cm separated this lung sample from the edge of the tumor. A modified ARM-PCR protocol with three rounds of nested PCR amplified TCRbeta. From the multiplex PCR reads, TCRdb called clonotypes with MiXCR, one entry per CDR3 protein. This sample carries some 51,000 distinct CDR3 sequences, under 75% of them seen once, and the ten largest clones take over 25%. The sequenced material came from distant non-tumor lung tissue. The receptors shown here come from a woman aged 70-85 years with non-small cell lung cancer.

A remark on this clonotype: The conserved phenylalanine or tryptophan normally closing the CDR3 is absent here, so this likely arose from a read error. The chain employs TRBV11-3 and TRBJ2-3; the D is unclear. V was shortened by 3 bases and J by 4 bases, with 14 bases between the two germline ends. This CDR3 spans 15 amino acids. Germline values: CDR1 SGHNT, CDR2 YENEEA. CDR3 loop: CASSFRSRVSDTQYL. The CDR3 DNA reads as TGTGCCAGCAGCTTTAGAAGCAGAGTTTCAGATACGCAGTATTTA.

The count of this clonotype is one. This chain uses TRBV14 with TRBJ1-2; D remains ambiguous. Germline values: CDR1 SGHDN, CDR2 FVKESK. V shed 1 base and J shed 10 bases, with 13 bases lying between them. The CDR3 has 13 amino acids. The CDR3 sequence: CASSQARSYNYTF. DNA of the CDR3: TGTGCCAGCAGCCAAGCTCGCAGCTATAACTACACCTTC.

In its sample, this clonotype was seen many times. The V gene is TRBV5-4, the J gene TRBJ2-5; 11 positions agree with TRBD2. There are 15 residues in the CDR3. Unmatched junction bases numbered 8, after V lost 4 bases and J lost 6 bases. Looked up from germline, CDR1 is SGHNT and CDR2 is YYREEE (reference sequence). This CDR3 reads CASSGGLAVGQTQYF. CDR3 sequence (DNA): TGTGCCAGCAGCGGGGGACTAGCGGTCGGACAGACCCAGTACTTC. The full variable domain, completed using reference TRBV5-4 and TRBJ2-5, is ETGVTQSPTHLIKTRGQQVTLRCSSQSGHNTVSWYQQALGQGPQFIFQYYREEENGRGNFPPRFSGLQFPNYSSELNVNALELDDSALYLCASSGGLAVGQTQYFGPGTRLLVL.

With respect to this clonotype: At one boundary the junction diverges from the germline segment, which might be a read error. In DNA, the CDR3 is TGCGCCCGCAGTTACGAGCCTGGGGGCGGGAGTACCTTCGAGCAGTACTTC. This codes for CARSYEPGGGSTFEQYF. V and J are TRBV6-5 and TRBJ2-7; D perhaps matches TRBD2 (7 bases). The V gene's germline CDR1 is MNHEY and CDR2 SVGAGI. The CDR3 sequence is 17 residues long.

Note on this clonotype: A much larger clonotype is one base distant, so this may be a read error. The J gene is TRBJ1-4, the V gene TRBV7-9; D is undetermined. Germline lookup yields CDR1 SEHNR and CDR2 FQNEAQ (reference sequence). This CDR3 spans 14 amino acids. Between the trimmed V and J ends, which lost 0 bases and 7 bases, there was a span of 9 bases. CDR3 DNA: TGTGCCAGCAGCTTAGCGGGCAGTGGTGAAAAACTGTTTTTT. Its translation is CASSLAGSGEKLFF.

As concerns this clonotype: At one of its ends the junction is not consistent with the germline gene, which may arise from a read error. The rearrangement uses TRBV5-1 and TRBJ1-5; no reliable D call. The germline V gene has CDR1 SGHRS and CDR2 YFSETQ. The CDR3 spans 14 residues. CDR3 amino acids: CASSLDARNRPQHF. As DNA, the CDR3 is TGCGCCAGCAGCTTGGACGCCCGTAATCGGCCCCAGCATTTT.

A word on this clonotype: Sequence at one end of the junction differs from germline and may be a read error. The chain joins TRBV11-1 to TRBJ2-6, with D uncertain. Germline V gene lookup returns CDR1 SGHAT and CDR2 FQDESV (reference sequence). CDR3 length equals 14 residues. The CDR3 loop reads CASSGSSGTNVLTF. Here the CDR3 DNA reads TGTGCCAGCAGTGGTAGCTCTGGGACCAACGTCCTGACTTTC.

On this clonotype itself: Given the absence of the conserved phenylalanine or tryptophan at the CDR3 end, a read error is likely. V is TRBV6-2 or TRBV6-3 and J is TRBJ2-2; the match to TRBD2 covers 8 bases. This CDR3 has 18 residues. Per the germline V gene, CDR1 is MNHEY and CDR2 is SVGEGT. CDR3 sequence reads: CASSYLLVQRETDGGLFI. The CDR3 nucleotides read TGTGCCAGCAGTTACCTCCTGGTGCAGCGGGAGACGGACGGGGGGCTGTTTATT.

About this clonotype: The junction departs from the called germline gene at one end, perhaps through a read error. This chain joins TRBV10-1 and TRBJ2-1; perhaps TRBD2 as D (5 bases). This CDR3 contains 13 residues. CDR1 is WNHNN and CDR2 is SYGVQD in the germline V gene (reference sequence). CDR3: CASSSGWNNEQFF. CDR3 bases: TGCGCCAGCAGCTCGGGATGGAACAATGAGCAATTCTTC.

V gene TRBV5-4 combines with J gene TRBJ2-7; 9 positions agree with TRBD2. The length of the CDR3 is 16 residues. Germline values: CDR1 SGHNT, CDR2 YYREEE (reference sequence). Losses at the gene ends were 5 bases for V and 2 bases for J; bases not matched to a gene: 11. The CDR3, as DNA: TGTGCCAGCAGGTTGACCTTGACTAGCGGAACCTACGAGCAGTACTTC. Protein product: CASRLTLTSGTYEQYF.

On this clonotype itself: The germline gene is not matched at one end of the junction; a read error may be the cause. The chain combines TRBV7-9 with TRBJ2-7, with 9 bases matching TRBD2. This CDR3 contains 14 residues. The germline CDR1 and CDR2 sequences are SEHNR and FQNEAQ (reference sequence). CDR3 region: CACSESSGSGEQYF. In nucleotides, the CDR3 is TGTGCCTGCAGCGAAAGTAGCGGGAGTGGCGAGCAGTACTTC.

To note about this clonotype: Germline and junction disagree at one end, which may indicate a read error. The chain employs TRBV6-1 and TRBJ1-2; D gene unclear. Germline CDR1 is MNHNS and CDR2 is SASEGT. This CDR3 region has 15 residues. The CDR3: CVSSEGLNNNYGYTF. The CDR3 DNA follows: TGTGTCAGCAGTGAAGGACTGAATAATAACTATGGCTACACCTTC.

About this clonotype: This sequence may be a read error, since a much larger clone differs from it by one base. The V and J genes are TRBV6-2 or TRBV6-3 and TRBJ2-7; D is unresolved. Germline CDR1 MNHEY, CDR2 SVGEGT. This CDR3 is built from 15 residues. Trimming removed 0 bases from V and 2 bases from J, with 11 bases in between. The CDR3 loop is CASSYSMSDTYEQYF. The CDR3 nucleotides read TGTGCCAGCAGTTACTCAATGTCAGACACCTACGAGCAGTACTTC.

The chain combines TRBV6-1 with TRBJ1-1; no clear D gene. V shed 2 bases and J shed 3 bases, with 16 bases lying between them. This CDR3 has 16 residues. Per the germline V gene, CDR1 is MNHNS and CDR2 is SASEGT. CDR3 in DNA: TGTGCCAGCAGTGAAATCCCACCACCCTACGACACTGAAGCTTTCTTT. Encoded protein: CASSEIPPPYDTEAFF.

To note about this clonotype: Being one base from a much bigger clone, this may be a read error. This chain connects TRBV5-6 to TRBJ2-1; D gene uncertain. Germline V gene data show CDR1 as SGHDT and CDR2 as YYEEEE. The CDR3 has 14 amino acids. The CDR3: CTSSLDGWVSEQFF. The DNA of the CDR3 is TGTACCAGCAGCTTGGATGGGTGGGTGTCTGAGCAGTTCTTC. The whole variable domain, filled in from reference TRBV5-6 and TRBJ2-1, reads DAGVTQSPTHLIKTRGQQVTLRCSPKSGHDTVSWYQQALGQGPQFIFQYYEEEERQRGNFPDRFSGHQFPNYSSELNVNALLLGDSALYLCTSSLDGWVSEQFFGPGTRLTVL.

Worth noting for this clonotype: Given the absence of the conserved phenylalanine or tryptophan at the CDR3 end, a read error is likely. Because the CDR3's place on the DNA is in doubt, the DNA is left out and the CDR3 is given as listed by TCRdb. The chain joins TRBV29-1 to TRBJ2-5. In germline, CDR1 is SQVTM, CDR2 ANQGSEA. The CDR3 is 10 residues long, counting both termini. CDR3 protein: CSVHQETQYS.

This clonotype was found many times. This chain connects TRBV5-4 to TRBJ2-3, with TRBD2 matching over 9 bases. CDR1 and CDR2 (germline): SGHNT, YYREEE (reference sequence). This CDR3 has 16 residues. V dropped 1 base and J dropped 5; count of bases not matched to a gene: 8. CDR3 amino acids: CASSLIVGLAGDTQYF. CDR3 in DNA: TGTGCCAGCAGCTTGATTGTGGGACTAGCAGGAGATACGCAGTATTTT.

Regarding this clonotype: At one of its ends the junction is not consistent with the germline gene, which may arise from a read error. The V and J genes are TRBV29-1 and TRBJ2-7; D may be TRBD2 (6 bases). The CDR3 has 14 amino acids. CDR1 and CDR2 (germline): SQVTM, ANQGSEA. DNA for the CDR3: TGCAGCGTTGAACATGGGGGGAGCTCCTACGAGCAGTACTTT. This encodes CSVEHGGSSYEQYF.

On this clonotype: A much more abundant neighbour one base away suggests this may be a read error. The CDR3 does not end in the conserved phenylalanine or tryptophan, so this is likely a read error. The gene calls are TRBV28 and TRBJ2-7; 7 nucleotides line up with TRBD1. With 6 bases clipped from V and 0 bases from J, the junction kept 8 bases outside the gene matches. Germline CDR1 is MDHEN and CDR2 is SYDVKM. This CDR3 contains 15 residues. The CDR3 bases are TGTGCCAGCAGCACCCCGACAGGGCACTCCTACGAGCAGTACTTG. It yields the protein CASSTPTGHSYEQYL.